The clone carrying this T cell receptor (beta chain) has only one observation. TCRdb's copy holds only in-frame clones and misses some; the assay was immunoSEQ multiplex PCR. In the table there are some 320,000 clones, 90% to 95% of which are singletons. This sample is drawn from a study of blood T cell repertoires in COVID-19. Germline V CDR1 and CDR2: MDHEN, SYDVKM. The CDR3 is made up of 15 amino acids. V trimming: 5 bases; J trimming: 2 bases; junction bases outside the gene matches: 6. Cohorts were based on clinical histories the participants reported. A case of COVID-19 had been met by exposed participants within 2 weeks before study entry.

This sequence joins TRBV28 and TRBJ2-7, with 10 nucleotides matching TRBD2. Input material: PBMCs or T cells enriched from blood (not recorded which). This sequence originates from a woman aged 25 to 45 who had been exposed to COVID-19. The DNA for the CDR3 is TGTGCCAGCAGTCTCGCAGCGGGGGGGCCCTACGAGCAGTACTTC. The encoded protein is CASSLAAGGPYEQYF.